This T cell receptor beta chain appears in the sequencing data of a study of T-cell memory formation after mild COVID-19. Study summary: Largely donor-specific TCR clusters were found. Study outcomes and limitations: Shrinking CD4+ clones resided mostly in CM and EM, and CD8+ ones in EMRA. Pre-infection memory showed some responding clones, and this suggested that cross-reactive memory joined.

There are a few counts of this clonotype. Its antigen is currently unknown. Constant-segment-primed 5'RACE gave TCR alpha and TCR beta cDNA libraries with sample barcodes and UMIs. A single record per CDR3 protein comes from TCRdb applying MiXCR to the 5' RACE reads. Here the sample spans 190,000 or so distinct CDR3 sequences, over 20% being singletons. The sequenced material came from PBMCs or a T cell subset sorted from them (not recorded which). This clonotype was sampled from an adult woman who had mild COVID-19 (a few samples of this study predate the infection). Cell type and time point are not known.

CDR3 in DNA: TGTGCCACCAGCAGTCGGGACACCACTGAAGCTTTCTTT. Amino acids: CATSSRDTTEAFF. J is TRBJ1-1 and V is TRBV15, with D perhaps TRBD1 (6 bases). Germline assignment: CDR1 LNHNV and CDR2 YYDKDF (reference sequence). Between the trimmed V and J ends, which lost 3 bases and 4 bases, there was a span of 9 bases. The CDR3 extends over 13 amino acids.